Listed below are T cell receptor beta chains from one sample, sequenced in a study of OX40 agonist ivuxolimab in advanced cancers. TCRdb's table, derived via immunoSEQ multiplex PCR, lists solely in-frame clones and lacks some. This table has about 40,000 clones, roughly 85% appearing once. This specimen was CD4+ or CD8+ T cells sorted from blood, taken in a trial of the OX40 agonist ivuxolimab. The receptors were gathered from an adult with an advanced solid tumor such as melanoma, head and neck, liver or kidney cancer. CDR3s include the opening cysteine and the closing phenylalanine or tryptophan. D genes are given only for firm matches. Only some rows state a clone size, as once, few, many or a class for expanded clones.

abundance: .; j_gene: TRBJ1-1; d_gene: .; v_gene: TRBV6-5; CDR3nt: TGTGCCAGCAGTTACGCCGACGGAGGTGAAGCTTTCTTT; CDR3aa: CASSYADGGEAFF
abundance: once; j_gene: TRBJ2-7; d_gene: .; v_gene: TRBV13; CDR3nt: TGTGCCAGCAGCTTGAAAGAACGGTACGAGCAGTACTTC; CDR3aa: CASSLKERYEQYF
abundance: .; j_gene: TRBJ1-2; d_gene: TRBD1; v_gene: TRBV9; CDR3nt: TGTGCCAGCAGCGTAGAAGTATCGCCAGGGGGGTCAGTTGACTATGGCTACACCTTC; CDR3aa: CASSVEVSPGGSVDYGYTF
abundance: once; j_gene: TRBJ1-1; d_gene: .; v_gene: TRBV12-2; CDR3nt: TGTGCAGACAGGATTAGGAAAGGAGCTTTCTTT; CDR3aa: CADRIRKGAFF
abundance: .; j_gene: TRBJ2-7; d_gene: TRBD1; v_gene: TRBV28; CDR3nt: TGTGCCAGCACCCCCCGAGGGACAGAGAGCTCCTACGAGCAGTACTTC; CDR3aa: CASTPRGTESSYEQYF
abundance: .; j_gene: TRBJ1-5; d_gene: .; v_gene: TRBV19; CDR3nt: TGTGCCAGTAGGACCGCCCTAGACGAAATCAGCCCCCAGCATTTT; CDR3aa: CASRTALDEISPQHF
abundance: .; j_gene: TRBJ1-3; d_gene: TRBD1; v_gene: TRBV2; CDR3nt: TGTGCCAGCAGGGAGGGACAGGGGTACGGAAACACCATATATTTT; CDR3aa: CASREGQGYGNTIYF
abundance: .; j_gene: TRBJ2-7; d_gene: TRBD2; v_gene: TRBV4-2; CDR3nt: TGTGCCAGCAGCCCCGGAACTAGCGGCACCTACGAGCAGTACTTC; CDR3aa: CASSPGTSGTYEQYF
abundance: .; j_gene: TRBJ1-6; d_gene: .; v_gene: TRBV7-9; CDR3nt: TGTGCCAGCAGATATACGACAGGAGAAGGGTCACCCCTCCACTTT; CDR3aa: CASRYTTGEGSPLHF
abundance: .; j_gene: TRBJ1-5; d_gene: .; v_gene: TRBV4-2; CDR3nt: TGTGCCAGCAGCCAAGTCGAGGGGGGCAATCAGCCCCAGCATTTT; CDR3aa: CASSQVEGGNQPQHF
abundance: .; j_gene: TRBJ2-5; d_gene: .; v_gene: TRBV7-9; CDR3nt: TGTGCCAGCAGCCATGAGACCCAGTACTTC; CDR3aa: CASSHETQYF
abundance: .; j_gene: TRBJ2-1; d_gene: TRBD2; v_gene: TRBV4-2; CDR3nt: TGTGCCAGCAGCCACAAAGTCCCGGGACTAGAGGGGGAACTCTCCTACAATGAGCAGTTCTTC; CDR3aa: CASSHKVPGLEGELSYNEQFF
abundance: .; j_gene: TRBJ2-7; d_gene: TRBD2; v_gene: TRBV27; CDR3nt: TGTGCCAGCTGGAGCGGGAGGGCCTACGAGCAGTACTTC; CDR3aa: CASWSGRAYEQYF
abundance: medium-sized; j_gene: TRBJ2-7; d_gene: .; v_gene: TRBV4-3; CDR3nt: TGCGCCAGCAGCCAAGGACGCCTGGCCTACGAGCAGTACTTC; CDR3aa: CASSQGRLAYEQYF
abundance: .; j_gene: TRBJ2-7; d_gene: .; v_gene: TRBV11-3; CDR3nt: TGTGCCAGCAGCCAGCCAAATAGGATCTACGAGCAGTACTTC; CDR3aa: CASSQPNRIYEQYF
abundance: .; j_gene: TRBJ1-3; d_gene: .; v_gene: TRBV25-1; CDR3nt: TGTGCCAGCAGTGAACGCTGGACAGCTAACTCTGGAAACACCATATATTTT; CDR3aa: CASSERWTANSGNTIYF
abundance: .; j_gene: TRBJ2-5; d_gene: .; v_gene: TRBV27; CDR3nt: TGTGCCAGCAGTTTAATAGGATCCCAAGAGACCCAGTACTTC; CDR3aa: CASSLIGSQETQYF